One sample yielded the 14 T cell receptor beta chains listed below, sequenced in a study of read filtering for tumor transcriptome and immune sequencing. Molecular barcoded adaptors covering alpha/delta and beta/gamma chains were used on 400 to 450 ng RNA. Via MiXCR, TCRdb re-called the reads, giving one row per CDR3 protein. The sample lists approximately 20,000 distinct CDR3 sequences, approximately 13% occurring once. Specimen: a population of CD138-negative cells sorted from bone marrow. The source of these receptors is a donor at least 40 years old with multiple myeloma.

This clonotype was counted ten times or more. The CDR3 is CASSLGQGDTDTQYF. Here the CDR3 DNA reads TGTGCCAGCAGCTTAGGACAGGGGGATACAGATACGCAGTATTTT. The chain combines TRBV11-3 with TRBJ2-3; 9 positions match TRBD1. The V and J ends lost 1 base and 3 bases, in that order; junction bases with no gene match: 2. Germline CDR1 is SGHNT and CDR2 is YENEEA. CDR3 size: 15 residues. The full variable domain, its missing parts supplied by reference TRBV11-3 and TRBJ2-3, is EAGVVQSPRYKIIEKKQPVAFWCNPISGHNTLYWYLQNLGQGPELLIRYENEEAVDDSQLPKDRFSAERLKGVDSTLKIQPAELGDSAVYLCASSLGQGDTDTQYFGPGTRLTVL.

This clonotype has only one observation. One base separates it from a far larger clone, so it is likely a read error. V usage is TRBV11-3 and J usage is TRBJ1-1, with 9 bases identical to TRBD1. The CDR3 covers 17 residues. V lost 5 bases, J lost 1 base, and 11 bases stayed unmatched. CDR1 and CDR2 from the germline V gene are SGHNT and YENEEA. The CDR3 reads CASSPTRGQGENTEAFF. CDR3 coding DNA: TGTGCCAGCAGCCCCACAAGGGGACAGGGTGAGAACACTGAAGCTTTCTTT.

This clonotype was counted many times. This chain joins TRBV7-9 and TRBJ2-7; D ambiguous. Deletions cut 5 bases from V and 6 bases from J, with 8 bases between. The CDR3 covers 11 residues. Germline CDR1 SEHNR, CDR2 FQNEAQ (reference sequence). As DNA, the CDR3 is TGTGCCAGCAGCGCCTTATCCGAGCAGTACTTC. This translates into CASSALSEQYF.

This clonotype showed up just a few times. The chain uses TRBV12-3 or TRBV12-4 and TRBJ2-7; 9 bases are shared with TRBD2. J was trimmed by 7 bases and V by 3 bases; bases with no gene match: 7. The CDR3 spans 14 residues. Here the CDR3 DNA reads TGTGCCAGCAGTTTTAGCGGGGGCCCGGCGGAGCAGTACTTC. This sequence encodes CASSFSGGPAEQYF.

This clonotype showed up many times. The CDR3 is CSAGTSGSLFSYEQYF. DNA of the CDR3: TGCAGTGCGGGGACTAGCGGGAGTCTATTTTCCTACGAGCAGTACTTC. The gene calls are TRBV20-1 and TRBJ2-7, with 14 nucleotides matching TRBD2. The V gene end was trimmed by 6 bases and the J gene end by 1 base; junction bases not matched to a gene: 8. The CDR3 is made up of 16 amino acids. Germline values: CDR1 DFQATT, CDR2 SNEGSKA (reference sequence).

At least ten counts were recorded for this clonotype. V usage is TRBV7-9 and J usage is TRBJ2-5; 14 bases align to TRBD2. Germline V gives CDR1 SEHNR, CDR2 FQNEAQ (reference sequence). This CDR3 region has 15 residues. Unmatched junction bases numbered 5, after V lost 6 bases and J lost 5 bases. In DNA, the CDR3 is TGTGCCAGCAGGGGACTAGCGGGAGTTTTGGAGACCCAGTACTTC. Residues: CASRGLAGVLETQYF.

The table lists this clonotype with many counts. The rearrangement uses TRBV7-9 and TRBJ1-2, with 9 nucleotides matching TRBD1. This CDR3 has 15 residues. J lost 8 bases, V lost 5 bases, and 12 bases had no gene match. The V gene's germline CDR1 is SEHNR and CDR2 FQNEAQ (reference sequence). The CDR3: CASSPGQGGVYGYTF. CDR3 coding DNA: TGTGCCAGCAGCCCGGGACAGGGAGGGGTGTACGGCTACACCTTC.

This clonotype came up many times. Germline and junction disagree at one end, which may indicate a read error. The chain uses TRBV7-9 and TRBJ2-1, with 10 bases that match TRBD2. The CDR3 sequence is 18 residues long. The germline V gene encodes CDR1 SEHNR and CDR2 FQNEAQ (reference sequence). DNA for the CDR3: TGTGCCAGCAGCTTAGTGCTAGCGGGGGTGAGCTCCTACAATGGGCAGTTCTTC. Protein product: CASSLVLAGVSSYNGQFF.

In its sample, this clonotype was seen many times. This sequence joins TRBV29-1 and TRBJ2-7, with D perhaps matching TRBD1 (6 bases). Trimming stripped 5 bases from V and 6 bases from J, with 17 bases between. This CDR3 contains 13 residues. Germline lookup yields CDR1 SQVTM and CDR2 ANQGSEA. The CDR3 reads CSVQGTLLSEQYF. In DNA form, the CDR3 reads TGCAGCGTTCAGGGGACATTGCTAAGCGAGCAGTACTTC.

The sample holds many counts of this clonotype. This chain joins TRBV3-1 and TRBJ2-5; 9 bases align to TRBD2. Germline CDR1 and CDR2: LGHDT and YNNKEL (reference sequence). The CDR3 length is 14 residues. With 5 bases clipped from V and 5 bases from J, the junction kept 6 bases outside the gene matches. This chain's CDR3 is CASSTIAGVETQYF. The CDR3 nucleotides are TGTGCCAGCAGCACCATAGCGGGAGTCGAGACCCAGTACTTC.

CDR3 protein: CASSPVYGTYEQYF. The CDR3 bases are TGTGCCAGCAGCCCTGTGTACGGGACCTACGAGCAGTACTTC. The chain combines TRBV3-1 with TRBJ2-7, with D maybe TRBD2 (5 bases). From germline, CDR1 is LGHDT and CDR2 YNNKEL (reference sequence). V lost 4 bases and J 2 bases, leaving 12 bases between the germline ends. The CDR3 totals 14 residues.

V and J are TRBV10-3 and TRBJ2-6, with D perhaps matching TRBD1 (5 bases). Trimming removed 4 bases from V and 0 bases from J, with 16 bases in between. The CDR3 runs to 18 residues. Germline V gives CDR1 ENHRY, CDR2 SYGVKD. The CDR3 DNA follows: TGTGCCATCAGTGGGACAAGTTCCTCCTACTCTGGGGCCAACGTCCTGACTTTC. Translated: CAISGTSSSYSGANVLTF.

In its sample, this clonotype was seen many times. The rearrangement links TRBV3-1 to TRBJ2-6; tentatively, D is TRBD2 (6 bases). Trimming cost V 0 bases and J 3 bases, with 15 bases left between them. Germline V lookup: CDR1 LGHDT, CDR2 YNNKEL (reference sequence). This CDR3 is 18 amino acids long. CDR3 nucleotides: TGTGCCAGCAGCCAAGAAGGAGGGACCTCAAGTGGGGCCAACGTCCTGACTTTC. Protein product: CASSQEGGTSSGANVLTF.

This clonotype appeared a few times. CDR3 residues: CASSLDLTGVGYNEQFF. In DNA, the CDR3 is TGTGCCAGCAGCTTGGATTTGACGGGAGTGGGGTACAATGAGCAGTTCTTC. V usage is TRBV5-6 and J usage is TRBJ2-1, with a tentative D call TRBD2 (6 bases). Looked up from germline, CDR1 is SGHDT and CDR2 is YYEEEE. V was clipped by 0 bases and J by 4 bases, with 17 bases between them. The CDR3 is 17 amino acids. The full variable domain, completed using reference TRBV5-6 and TRBJ2-1, is DAGVTQSPTHLIKTRGQQVTLRCSPKSGHDTVSWYQQALGQGPQFIFQYYEEEERQRGNFPDRFSGHQFPNYSSELNVNALLLGDSALYLCASSLDLTGVGYNEQFFGPGTRLTVL.